The subject of this entry is one T cell receptor (beta chain). The sample belongs to a study of radiotherapy plus CTLA-4 blockade in lung cancer. There are 16 residues in the CDR3. The germline gives CDR1 MNHNS, CDR2 SASEGT. V lost 3 bases to trimming and J lost 0 bases, with 12 bases between them. Clones were sequenced by immunoSEQ multiplex PCR, and TCRdb holds only the in-frame ones, with some missing. This table holds 51,000 or so clones, around 77% found once. The genes are TRBV6-1 and TRBJ1-5; D remains ambiguous. This clonotype was obtained from a human donor with non-small cell lung cancer who had stable disease on radiotherapy plus ipilimumab. The sequences come from peripheral blood, collected from a patient treated with radiotherapy plus ipilimumab. The CDR3 here is CASSEVRVYSNQPQHF. The CDR3 DNA reads as TGTGCCAGCAGTGAGGTACGAGTTTATAGCAATCAGCCCCAGCATTTT.